This T cell receptor beta chain was retrieved from a study of T cell clones after liver transplantation. Looking at the study overall: At least one year of complete immunosuppression withdrawal without enzymes over twice normal defined tolerance. Timepoints were pre-transplant, pre-withdrawal, and after withdrawal was completed or failed. Study-wide results and caveats: Circulating graft-donor-reactive CD4 TCRbeta sequences fell significantly post-transplant in 5 of 8 subjects.

The table came from immunoSEQ multiplex PCR; TCRdb's copy has only in-frame clones and leaves some out. In the table there are 50,000 to 60,000 clones, roughly 70% of which are singletons. About this clone itself: What it recognizes is unknown.

V was pared by 1 base and J by 3 bases, with 8 bases of the junction left unmatched. The CDR3 loop spans 17 amino acids. Germline V lookup: CDR1 MDHEN, CDR2 SYDVKM. The specimen was CD4+ T cells from blood, collected at the approximately 15-month timepoint. The sequence was obtained from a human patient who received a liver transplant. The T cells may partly be graft donor cells. The rearrangement links TRBV28 to TRBJ1-5; 8 bases line up with TRBD1. The CDR3 here is CASSLFTGGSDNQPQHF. CDR3 coding DNA: TGTGCCAGCAGTTTATTCACAGGGGGTAGCGACAATCAGCCCCAGCATTTT. Supplemented by reference TRBV28 and TRBJ1-5, the full variable domain reads DVKVTQSSRYLVKRTGEKVFLECVQDMDHENMFWYRQDPGLGLRLIYFSYDVKMKEKGDIPEGYSVSREKKERFSLILESASTNQTSMYLCASSLFTGGSDNQPQHFGDGTRLSIL.